Following are 20 T cell receptor beta chains from one sample sequenced in a study of T cell changes during pregnancy in multiple sclerosis. Measured with immunoSEQ multiplex PCR; TCRdb has only the in-frame clones, and not every one. Altogether 74,000 or so clones are present, approximately 90% being singletons, with the ten largest covering roughly 0.21%. Material: CD4+ T cells from peripheral blood mononuclear cells, obtained before pregnancy. The receptors originated from a female donor with multiple sclerosis, enrolled in a pregnancy study.

Details on this clone: A read error may be the cause here, since a much bigger clone is one base away. The same CDR3 can be traced to other DNA sequences in this sample. The V gene is TRBV7-3, the J gene TRBJ2-7; 12 bases map to TRBD2. The CDR3 length is 14 residues. Germline V CDR1 and CDR2: SGHTA, FQGTGA. Trimming took 5 bases from V and 3 from J; bases not matched to a gene: 2. The CDR3 DNA reads as TGTGCCAGCAGCCCGACTAGCGGGAGCTACGAGCAGTACTTC. Residues: CASSPTSGSYEQYF. Full variable domain (remainder filled in from reference TRBV7-3 and TRBJ2-7): GAGVSQTPSNKVTEKGKYVELRCDPISGHTALYWYRQSLGQGPEFLIYFQGTGAADDSGLPNDRFFAVRPEGSVSTLKIQRTERGDSAVYLCASSPTSGSYEQYFGPGTRLTVT.

The chain carries TRBV10-1 and TRBJ2-1; 7 positions match TRBD1. The CDR3 loop spans 13 amino acids. Per germline, CDR1 WNHNN and CDR2 SYGVQD (reference sequence). Germline trimming cut 2 bases from V and 12 bases from J; bases unmatched to any gene: 7. The CDR3 bases are TGCGCCAGCAGTGAGGCAGGGGGTGGAAGGCAGTTCTTC. This codes for CASSEAGGGRQFF.

This clone was detected only a few times. The rearrangement uses TRBV12-5 and TRBJ1-1, with D unresolved. Germline CDR1 reads LGHNT; CDR2 reads FRNRAP. The CDR3 covers 14 residues. Between the trimmed V and J ends, which lost 3 bases and 8 bases, there was a span of 16 bases. The CDR3 DNA is TGTGCTAGTGGTTTCGGCAGCGGAGCGGGGGAAGCTTTCTTT. This gives the protein CASGFGSGAGEAFF.

The gene calls are TRBV10-3 and TRBJ2-1; the match to TRBD2 covers 8 bases. Unmatched junction bases numbered 14, after V lost 11 bases and J lost 5 bases. This CDR3 is 15 amino acids long. The germline V gene has CDR1 ENHRY and CDR2 SYGVKD. CDR3 sequence (DNA): TGTGCCTCCGACGGGGGGGGAACCTTGAACAATGAGCAGTTCTTC. It specifies CASDGGGTLNNEQFF.

The CDR3 reads CASSLSQGAGELFF. For the CDR3, the DNA is TGCGCCAGCAGCTTGTCCCAGGGGGCCGGGGAGCTGTTTTTT. This chain links TRBV5-1 with TRBJ2-2, with 7 bases lining up with TRBD1. The V segment lost 1 base and the J segment 6 bases; nucleotides outside the gene matches: 3. The CDR3 totals 14 residues. Germline assignment: CDR1 SGHRS and CDR2 YFSETQ.

The CDR3 loop is CASSLSDTQYF. The CDR3 nucleotides read TGTGCCAGCAGCTTAAGCGATACGCAGTATTTT. The chain couples TRBV7-6 to TRBJ2-3; D gene unclear. The V end lost 2 bases, the J end lost 6 bases, and 3 bases lay between the germline ends. The germline V gene has CDR1 SGHVS and CDR2 FNYEAQ. The CDR3 spans 11 residues.

The chain is built from TRBV5-6 and TRBJ1-1; 7 bases match TRBD1. Germline CDR1 is SGHDT and CDR2 is YYEEEE. This CDR3 is 12 amino acids long. The junction had 2 bases not matched to a gene; V was cut back by 0 bases and J by 9 bases. The CDR3 DNA sequence: TGTGCCAGCAGCTTGGGGACAGGTAAAGCTTTCTTT. Its protein is CASSLGTGKAFF.

The V call is TRBV30, the J call TRBJ1-6; D unclear. Germline V gene sequence: CDR1 GTSNPN, CDR2 SVGIG (reference sequence). This CDR3 region has 12 residues. With 5 bases removed from V and 7 bases from J, the gap between germline ends came to 9 bases. For the CDR3, the DNA is TGTGCCTGGGAGAGAGAGAATTCACCCCTCCACTTT. It encodes CAWERENSPLHF. Looking up the rest from reference TRBV30 and TRBJ1-6 gives the full variable domain: SQTIHQWPATLVQPVGSPLSLECTVEGTSNPNLYWYRQAAGRGLQLLFYSVGIGQISSEVPQNLSASRPQDRQFILSSKKLLLSDSGFYLCAWERENSPLHFGNGTRLTVT.

The chain is built from TRBV6-5 and TRBJ1-1; 8 bases map to TRBD1. The length of the CDR3 is 14 residues. Germline V gives CDR1 MNHEY, CDR2 SVGAGI. The V and J ends lost 4 bases and 4 bases, in that order; junction bases with no gene match: 5. CDR3 bases: TGTGCCAGCAGTTGGAACAGGGGGGGCACTGAAGCTTTCTTT. Protein sequence: CASSWNRGGTEAFF.

The J gene is TRBJ2-1, the V gene TRBV10-3; no definite D call. Germline assignment: CDR1 ENHRY and CDR2 SYGVKD. This CDR3 has 15 amino acids. V was cut by 4 bases and J by 0 bases, with 10 bases left in between. The CDR3: CAISVEENSYNEQFF. The CDR3 DNA reads as TGTGCCATCAGTGTTGAGGAAAACTCCTACAATGAGCAGTTCTTC.

The rearrangement links TRBV7-2 to TRBJ2-7, with 7 bases fitting TRBD2. This CDR3 is built from 13 residues. Germline CDR1 and CDR2: SGHTA and FQGNSA. Trimming at V came to 1 base and at J to 5 bases, leaving 2 bases not matched to a gene. In nucleotides, the CDR3 is TGTGCCAGCAGCTTAGGGGGGGGAGACGAGCAGTACTTC. As protein: CASSLGGGDEQYF. The full variable domain, in which reference TRBV7-2 and TRBJ2-7 provide the parts outside the CDR3, is GAGVSQSPSNKVTEKGKDVELRCDPISGHTALYWYRQSLGQGLEFLIYFQGNSAPDKSGLPSDRFSAERTGGSVSTLTIQRTQQEDSAVYLCASSLGGGDEQYFGPGTRLTVT.

The chain uses TRBV30 and TRBJ1-2, with a tentative D call TRBD1 (5 bases). Germline CDR1 is GTSNPN and CDR2 is SVGIG (reference sequence). The V gene lost 1 base and the J gene lost 14 bases, with 14 bases spanning the gap. This CDR3 has 11 residues. The CDR3 region has the DNA TGTGCCTGGAGTGCCGGGGGGACCCTTACCTTC. It specifies CAWSAGGTLTF.

The genes are TRBV5-1 and TRBJ2-7; D perhaps matches TRBD1 (6 bases). V lost 0 bases to trimming and J lost 0 bases, with 10 bases between them. The length of the CDR3 is 15 residues. Germline lookup yields CDR1 SGHRS and CDR2 YFSETQ. The CDR3 loop reads CASSLETGRSYEQYF. CDR3 DNA sequence: TGCGCCAGCAGCTTGGAGACAGGCCGCTCCTACGAGCAGTACTTC.

This chain connects TRBV7-2 to TRBJ2-5; TRBD2 aligns across 12 bases. Germline V CDR1 and CDR2: SGHTA, FQGNSA. V trimming: 7 bases; J trimming: 5 bases; junction bases outside the gene matches: 8. This CDR3 region has 15 residues. In nucleotides, the CDR3 is TGTGCCAGCAAGCGGCTAGCGGGGGGGTCTGAGACCCAGTACTTC. Translation: CASKRLAGGSETQYF.

This chain joins TRBV18 and TRBJ2-1, with D possibly being TRBD2 (6 bases). CDR3 length: 14 amino acids. The V gene lost 5 bases and the J gene lost 6 bases, with 14 bases spanning the gap. Germline CDR1 and CDR2: KGHSH and LQKENI. The CDR3 here is CASSNFDGSNEQFF. The CDR3 DNA reads TGTGCCAGCTCAAACTTCGACGGGAGCAATGAGCAGTTCTTC.

V usage is TRBV20-1 and J usage is TRBJ1-1, with 8 bases aligning to TRBD1. With V trimmed by 3 bases and J by 12 bases, 6 bases remained unmatched. Germline CDR1 reads DFQATT; CDR2 reads SNEGSKA (reference sequence). This CDR3 is built from 11 residues. CDR3 amino acids: CSARWTGLTFF. The CDR3, as DNA: TGCAGTGCTAGGTGGACAGGGTTGACTTTCTTT.

The chain joins TRBV6-1 to TRBJ2-2; tentative D call: TRBD2 (5 bases). V gave up 5 bases and J gave up 5 bases, with 12 bases separating them. The CDR3 is made up of 14 amino acids. The germline V gene has CDR1 MNHNS and CDR2 SASEGT. The CDR3 coding sequence is TGTGCCAGCAGTCAAACCCGAGGGACCGGGGAGCTGTTTTTT. Translated, it gives CASSQTRGTGELFF.

This clone was seen only a few times. This chain connects TRBV27 to TRBJ1-2, with D tentatively TRBD1 (6 bases). Trimming took 4 bases from V and 7 from J, leaving 13 bases between them. Looked up from germline, CDR1 is MNHEY and CDR2 is SMNVEV (reference sequence). The CDR3 spans 13 residues. CDR3 amino acids: CASSSQGLRGYTF. CDR3 DNA: TGTGCCAGCAGTTCACAGGGCCTTCGTGGCTACACCTTC.

The chain recombines TRBV9 with TRBJ2-1, with D tentatively TRBD2 (5 bases). The CDR3 totals 15 residues. Between the trimmed V and J ends, which lost 4 bases and 4 bases, there was a span of 15 bases. CDR1 and CDR2 (germline): SGDLS, YYNGEE. The CDR3 DNA is TGTGCCAGCAGCCTCAGCGGCTCTGATTACAATGAGCAGTTCTTC. Its protein product is CASSLSGSDYNEQFF.

The chain carries TRBV28 and TRBJ2-1, with 9 bases lining up with TRBD1. Trimming at V came to 5 bases and at J to 8 bases, leaving 10 bases not matched to a gene. The V gene's germline CDR1 is MDHEN and CDR2 SYDVKM. The CDR3 is 15 amino acids. The CDR3 loop reads CASSPRTGEVDEQFF. CDR3 coding DNA: TGTGCCAGCAGTCCCCGGACAGGGGAAGTCGATGAGCAGTTCTTC.